The source of this T cell receptor (beta chain) is a study of OX40 agonist ivuxolimab in advanced cancers. Method: immunoSEQ multiplex PCR; TCRdb's copy keeps in-frame clones and lacks some. The top ten clones hold roughly 3% of a sample with tens of thousands of clones, roughly four fifths of them seen once. This CDR3 is built from 15 residues. V lost 0 bases to trimming and J lost 4 bases; unmatched junction nucleotides: 7. Germline CDR1 SGDLS, CDR2 YYNGEE. The material was CD4+ or CD8+ T cells sorted from blood, obtained in a trial of the OX40 agonist ivuxolimab. The TCR sequence derives from an adult with an advanced solid tumor such as melanoma, head and neck, liver or kidney cancer. J is TRBJ2-7 and V is TRBV9, with 7 bases lining up with TRBD2. In DNA, the CDR3 is TGTGCCAGCAGCGTAGGTGCCCTAGCGGCGTACGAGCAGTACTTC. Protein: CASSVGALAAYEQYF.